This TCR beta chain was recovered during a study of shared clonotypes between healthy human individuals. Donors comprised only Caucasian adults living in Nashville, Tennessee. Assay runs were performed at deep level. Assay used: immunoSEQ multiplex PCR; TCRdb lists only in-frame clones, some missing. Of 100,000 or so clones in the sample, less than 60% were seen once. Unmatched junction bases numbered 3, after V lost 2 bases and J lost 2 bases. The CDR3 consists of 15 residues. Germline V gene sequence: CDR1 KGHSH, CDR2 LQKENI. For this clone: Its cognate antigen is unknown.

Study results and limitations: Enrolling few donors narrowed the genetic and exposure-history diversity that was represented.

This receptor was taken from a woman aged 40 to 50 in good health. Some clones in this sample may be carry-over from other donors' samples. V gene TRBV18 combines with J gene TRBJ2-3, with 8 positions matching TRBD1. Sequenced sample: PBMCs. The CDR3 loop is CASSPTGQDTDTQYF. The CDR3 coding sequence is TGTGCCAGCTCACCAACGGGACAGGACACAGATACGCAGTATTTT.